This T cell receptor (beta chain) was identified during a study of blood T cell repertoires in COVID-19. Study summary: Acute and convalescent COVID-19 specimens originated in the United States, Italy and Spain. The cDNA or gDNA used as material had been derived from T cells, B-cell-depleted T cells, or PBMCs.

J gave up 7 bases and V 6 bases, and 7 bases lay outside the gene matches. Per the germline V gene, CDR1 is LNHDA and CDR2 is SQIVND (reference sequence). This CDR3 has 15 amino acids. In the study's own analysis: Counts of nucleated cells, estimated from reference gene primer amplification, were obtained. Generated by immunoSEQ multiplex PCR, the TCRdb table keeps only in-frame clones and is missing some. V, J and clone size are taken as reported in that table, and D and trimming were inferred from the DNA itself. The profile covers roughly 200,000 clones, with less than 85% appearing a single time and 13% taken by the ten largest.

V usage is TRBV19 and J usage is TRBJ2-3; 13 bases match TRBD2. This sequence originates from a man in his fifties or sixties who had recovered from COVID-19. Sequencing input: peripheral blood. CDR3 protein: CASSRLAGGQHTQYF. The CDR3 coding sequence is TGTGCCAGTAGCAGACTAGCGGGAGGACAACATACGCAGTATTTT.